This T cell receptor (beta chain) was identified in a study of cytomegalovirus exposure and HLA in healthy donors. Looking at the study overall: An analysis done earlier identified approximately 120 million unique TCR beta sequences from about 179 million T cells.

Study-level points and caveats: Researchers left out some V segments, among them TRBV6-2 and TRBV6-3, as indistinguishable.

A remark on this clone: As yet, its antigen is unknown.

Germline V gene sequence: CDR1 MNHEY, CDR2 SMNVEV (reference sequence). CDR3 length: 15 amino acids. Trimming stripped 3 bases from V and 2 bases from J, with 12 bases between. The PCR was carried out with 60 Vbeta primers and 13 Jbeta primers. TCRdb's table, derived via immunoSEQ multiplex PCR, lists solely in-frame clones and lacks some. The table lists about 87,000 clones. The sequencing input was PBMCs. V gene TRBV27 combines with J gene TRBJ2-3; D possibly corresponds to TRBD1 (6 bases). This TCR was sampled from a man between 45 and 60 years old in good health and CMV-seropositive. CDR3 in amino acids: CASSLGRGFTDTQYF. Written as DNA, the CDR3 is TGTGCCAGCAGTTTGGGCAGGGGATTCACAGATACGCAGTATTTT.